This T cell receptor beta chain derives from a study of T cell responses to AZD1222 COVID-19 vaccine (dated by TCRdb to the early 2020s). With regard to the full study: TCR sequencing covered roughly 230 trial participants: approximately 200 given two doses of AZD1222 and 26 given two doses of MenACWY control vaccine. Trial participants were enrolled by age into subgroups of 18-55, 56-69 and 70-plus years, and roughly 150, 30 and 60 TCR-sequenced participants, respectively, were included in these subgroups.

What the research found in general, with its limitations: The whole spike protein was spanned by vaccine-associated CD4 TCRs, and dominant responses were seen in regions 160-218 and 743-854. Most participants were white British and females outnumbered males, and the authors suggested that clonal diversity may have been underestimated. Spike-specific TCR breadth and depth rose significantly after two AZD1222 doses compared with day 0 and with MenACWY recipients. The 56-69-year group was small, and its depth increase did not reach significance, likely because of low power. Because no day 14 peak-response samples were available, the repertoires could be characterized only after the peak T cell response. Conclusions about previously exposed vaccinees were limited because only a handful of AZD1222 recipients were SARS-CoV-2 seropositive at baseline. Nearly half of unique spike-specific TCRs reportedly recognized epitopes outside regions mutated in the B.1.351 and B.1.1.7 variants.

The CDR3 numbers 11 residues from cysteine through phenylalanine. Only CDR3 DNA remains: 33 bases, in frame from the first base. V is reduced by 6 bases and J by 5 bases, leaving a spacing of 8 bases between them. Details on this clone: Its antigen remains unidentified. No much larger clonotype is one base removed from it; base qualities were not supplied.

The time point label, as the study defines it: about 28 days (+/-7) after the second vaccine dose. AZD1222 recipients given second doses at about 4 weeks or at about 12 weeks were pooled, since spike-specific TCR depth and breadth were not found to differ between the two schedules. The vaccinee samples were drawn from two UK trials, COV001 and COV002, one of which was a single-blind randomized controlled phase 2/3 trial testing AZD1222 (ChAdOx1 nCoV-19) in healthy adults. For TCRbeta chain sequencing, PBMC samples from trial participants were taken at day 0 and at day 28 after the second dose. The CDR3 regions of human TCRbeta chains were analyzed by immunosequencing. Concerning the study's data processing: Repertoire TCRs were checked for matches against a reference library of SARS-CoV-2-specific TCRs that had been generated using the MIRA antigen-specificity platform. Breadth was defined as the fraction of unique TCRs that were SARS-CoV-2-associated. Depth was defined as the fraction of total T cells that were SARS-CoV-2-associated. Each spike-specific TCR was assigned to its reactive spike region and to a CD4 or CD8 class using the MIRA data. Log10-transformed breadth and depth values were compared by one-way ANOVA with Sidak's multiple comparisons tests. TCRdb limited this immuneACCESS table to in-frame rearrangements with V and J called. A share of clones is missing; checked studies link under half to unresolved V genes, and the rest is unexplained. D and trimming come from the DNA, and the V and J calls and clone size come from that table. The sample table holds 150,000 to 190,000 clones, of which 90% were seen once. The ten largest clonotypes hold roughly 1.6% of the sample.

The sequence derives from an adult who received the AZD1222 COVID-19 vaccine. The rearranged segments are TRBV12-3 or TRBV12-4 and TRBJ2-7; the D gene assignment is ambiguous. The material was peripheral blood, obtained 28 days after the second AZD1222 dose. The CDR3 here reads CASSYSDEQYF. The DNA is as follows: TGTGCCAGCAGCTATTCCGACGAGCAGTACTTC.